This T cell receptor beta chain was identified during a study of T cell responses to AZD1222 COVID-19 vaccine. Study outcomes and limitations: Of spike-specific TCRs, nearly half reportedly target regions left unmutated in variants. At 160-218 and 743-854, vaccine-associated CD4 TCRs were dominant, and they spanned spike. Just a handful of people given AZD1222 tested seropositive at baseline.

TCRdb keeps only in-frame clones here, not all; method: immunoSEQ multiplex PCR. The sample lists around 140,000 clones, approximately 83% occurring once. The sample holds a few counts of this clone. Its target is unknown. Germline V lookup: CDR1 SGHTA, CDR2 FQGNSA. CDR3 length: 15 residues. V was trimmed by 2 bases and J by 4 bases, leaving 12 bases between them. The material was peripheral blood, obtained on day 0 of AZD1222 vaccination. The TCR sequence derives from an adult in good health. V gene TRBV7-2 combines with J gene TRBJ1-3; no reliable D call. The CDR3 coding sequence is TGTGCCAGCAGCTTACAACCTCTGGGAGGAAACACCATATATTTT. It codes for CASSLQPLGGNTIYF. The full variable domain, rest sourced from reference TRBV7-2 and TRBJ1-3, is GAGVSQSPSNKVTEKGKDVELRCDPISGHTALYWYRQSLGQGLEFLIYFQGNSAPDKSGLPSDRFSAERTGGSVSTLTIQRTQQEDSAVYLCASSLQPLGGNTIYFGEGSWLTVV.